Listed here are 4 T cell receptor beta chains from one sample, sequenced in a study of blood T cell repertoires in COVID-19. Measured with immunoSEQ multiplex PCR; TCRdb has only the in-frame clones, and not every one. The profile covers about 99,000 clones, with approximately 84% appearing a single time and 6.2% taken by the ten largest. The material sequenced was peripheral blood. The receptor set was obtained from a human donor in a cohort sampled during active COVID-19.

This clone is a singleton in its sample. The rearrangement joins TRBV7-9 to TRBJ2-1; 8 bases agree with TRBD1. The trim removed 5 bases at V and 8 bases at J, leaving 11 bases unmatched. The CDR3 contains 15 residues. The germline gives CDR1 SEHNR, CDR2 FQNEAQ (reference sequence). The CDR3: CASSPGYQGAHEQFF. The DNA for the CDR3 is TGTGCCAGCAGCCCCGGTTATCAGGGGGCCCATGAGCAGTTCTTC.

The chain employs TRBV5-1 and TRBJ2-7, with D unclear. The V and J ends lost 4 bases and 2 bases respectively, with 13 bases between them. CDR3 length: 14 residues. CDR1 is SGHRS and CDR2 is YFSETQ in the germline V gene. The CDR3 spells CASSPTQSPYEQYF. In DNA form, the CDR3 reads TGCGCCAGCAGCCCTACACAGAGTCCCTACGAGCAGTACTTC.

The J gene is TRBJ2-3, the V gene TRBV15; 7 bases map to TRBD2. The V and J ends lost 1 base and 0 bases, in that order; junction bases with no gene match: 1. The CDR3 runs to 15 residues. CDR1 and CDR2 from the germline V gene are LNHNV and YYDKDF (reference sequence). The CDR3 here is CATSRGGGSTDTQYF. In DNA form, the CDR3 reads TGTGCCACCAGCAGAGGCGGGGGTAGCACAGATACGCAGTATTTT.

The chain combines TRBV5-6 with TRBJ2-7, with 7 positions matching TRBD2. The length of the CDR3 is 15 residues. CDR1 and CDR2 from the germline V gene are SGHDT and YYEEEE. V shed 0 bases, J shed 3 bases, and the junction held 6 bases outside the gene matches. Here the CDR3 reads CASSLAGGCSYEQYF. The CDR3 DNA reads as TGTGCCAGCAGCTTGGCCGGGGGGTGTAGCTACGAGCAGTACTTC.